Presented here are 24 T cell receptor beta chains from one specimen sequenced in a study of long-term antiretroviral therapy in people with HIV. At survey level, the immunoSEQ assay was run in its v3.0 version. TCRdb's copy holds only in-frame clones and misses some; the assay was immunoSEQ multiplex PCR. The sample has some 15,000 clones; roughly four fifths are singletons. The sequences come from unsorted PBMCs, collected 0.1 years after starting antiretroviral therapy. These receptors were obtained from a man between 18 and 29 years old with HIV.

The J gene is TRBJ1-5, the V gene TRBV19; 8 nucleotides align to TRBD1. The CDR3 is made up of 16 amino acids. J gave up 0 bases and V 5 bases, and 6 bases lay outside the gene matches. The germline V gene has CDR1 LNHDA and CDR2 SQIVND (reference sequence). CDR3 in amino acids: CASSVPGQDSNQPQHF. DNA for the CDR3: TGTGCCAGTAGTGTACCGGGACAGGATAGCAATCAGCCCCAGCATTTT.

The genes are TRBV6-5 and TRBJ2-5; a possible D gene is TRBD2 (5 bases). The ends were cut back, 3 bases at V and 5 bases at J, with 13 bases in the middle. This CDR3 contains 14 residues. Germline V gene lookup returns CDR1 MNHEY and CDR2 SVGAGI. The chain's CDR3 is CASSYAEARETQYF. In DNA, the CDR3 is TGTGCCAGCAGTTATGCGGAGGCCCGCGAGACCCAGTACTTC.

The chain links TRBV6-6 to TRBJ1-4; D is ambiguous. The ends were cut back, 2 bases at V and 4 bases at J, with 11 bases in the middle. The germline V gene encodes CDR1 MNHNY and CDR2 SVGAGI (reference sequence). This CDR3 contains 15 residues. The CDR3 DNA sequence: TGTGCCAGCAGTTACGAAGAGTCTGGTAATGAAAAACTGTTTTTT. Protein product: CASSYEESGNEKLFF.

The gene calls are TRBV6-4 and TRBJ1-1, with a tentative D call TRBD1 (6 bases). The CDR3 has 13 amino acids. Germline CDR1 reads MRHNA; CDR2 reads SNTAGT. The germline V and J ends were trimmed by 5 bases and 1 base, with 8 bases remaining between them. CDR3 amino acids: CASSPGENTEAFF. In nucleotides, the CDR3 is TGTGCCAGCAGTCCAGGGGAGAACACTGAAGCTTTCTTT.

With regard to this clone: Other DNA sequences in the sample encode the same CDR3. This sequence joins TRBV18 and TRBJ1-2; no reliable D call. Deletions cut 0 bases from V and 0 bases from J, with 8 bases between. Germline V CDR1 and CDR2: KGHSH, LQKENI. The CDR3 sequence is 15 residues long. In DNA form, the CDR3 reads TGTGCCAGCTCACCACCGGCGGGAACTAACTATGGCTACACCTTC. Translating it yields CASSPPAGTNYGYTF. Using reference TRBV18 and TRBJ1-2 for the parts outside the CDR3, the full variable domain is NAGVMQNPRHLVRRRGQEARLRCSPMKGHSHVYWYRQLPEEGLKFMVYLQKENIIDESGMPKERFSAEFPKEGPSILRIQQVVRGDSAAYFCASSPPAGTNYGYTFGSGTRLTVV.

V usage is TRBV7-8 and J usage is TRBJ2-1; no reliable D call. This CDR3 has 13 amino acids. The V gene lost 3 bases and the J gene lost 1 base, with 4 bases spanning the gap. Germline values: CDR1 SGHVS, CDR2 FQNEAQ. This CDR3 is CASSFWSYNEQFF. In nucleotides, the CDR3 is TGTGCCAGCAGCTTCTGGTCCTACAATGAGCAGTTCTTC. Based on the CDR3 plus reference TRBV7-8 and TRBJ2-1, the full variable domain is GAGVSQSPRYKVAKRGQDVALRCDPISGHVSLFWYQQALGQGPEFLTYFQNEAQLDKSGLPSDRFFAERPEGSVSTLKIQRTQQEDSAVYLCASSFWSYNEQFFGPGTRLTVL.

V and J are TRBV6-5 and TRBJ1-1; possible D gene TRBD1, 6 bases. Per germline, CDR1 MNHEY and CDR2 SVGAGI. This CDR3 has 14 residues. Trimming took off 2 bases at V and 4 bases at J, with 11 bases between the two ends. This chain's CDR3 is CASSYRGRGTEAFF. CDR3 in DNA: TGTGCCAGCAGTTACCGGGGGCGAGGCACTGAAGCTTTCTTT.

This clone was seen a handful of times. The chain recombines TRBV7-9 with TRBJ2-7, with 7 bases matching TRBD2. Germline CDR1 reads SEHNR; CDR2 reads FQNEAQ (reference sequence). This CDR3 is 15 amino acids long. Trimming cost V 5 bases and J 5 bases; bases outside gene matches: 12. The CDR3 is CASSAGVKSSHEQYF. In nucleotides, the CDR3 is TGTGCCAGCAGCGCGGGGGTGAAAAGTTCCCACGAGCAGTACTTC.

This chain joins TRBV7-3 and TRBJ1-1; D is uncertain. The V and J ends lost 5 bases and 0 bases respectively, with 13 bases between them. Germline lookup yields CDR1 SGHTA and CDR2 FQGTGA. CDR3 length: 15 amino acids. In DNA, the CDR3 is TGTGCCAGCAGCCCACGAGGAGGAATGAACACTGAAGCTTTCTTT. It translates to CASSPRGGMNTEAFF.

The J gene is TRBJ2-7, the V gene TRBV4-3, with D possibly TRBD2 on 6 matching bases. Germline CDR1 is LGHNA and CDR2 is YSLEER. The CDR3 covers 17 residues. V lost 1 base and J lost 2, with 18 bases in between. The CDR3 DNA reads as TGCGCCAGCAGCCAAGCCCTTACCCGGGACTGGGCCTACGAGCAGTACTTC. It specifies CASSQALTRDWAYEQYF.

This rearrangement joins TRBV5-1 to TRBJ2-3, with D perhaps assigned TRBD1 or TRBD2 (6 bases each). Germline CDR1 is SGHRS and CDR2 is YFSETQ. V was shortened by 1 base and J by 2 bases, with 20 bases between the two germline ends. The CDR3 has 18 amino acids. CDR3 nucleotides: TGCGCCAGCAGCTTGTTGTTGGGGGGCCGCGGTTACACAGATACGCAGTATTTT. It translates to CASSLLLGGRGYTDTQYF.

The chain uses TRBV7-2 and TRBJ1-6, with 10 positions matching TRBD1. The V segment lost 1 base and the J segment 10 bases; nucleotides outside the gene matches: 4. This CDR3 contains 15 residues. Germline lookup yields CDR1 SGHTA and CDR2 FQGNSA. The CDR3 DNA reads as TGTGCCAGCAGCTTAGGAGGGACAGGGGCCTCACCCCTCCACTTT. Translation gives CASSLGGTGASPLHF.

The J gene is TRBJ2-7, the V gene TRBV30; D is unclear. V was pared by 2 bases and J by 9 bases, with 17 bases between. The CDR3 covers 13 residues. Germline V gene lookup returns CDR1 GTSNPN and CDR2 SVGIG (reference sequence). The CDR3 region is CAWSTPPRAGQYF. DNA of the CDR3: TGTGCCTGGAGTACACCGCCCCGGGCCGGGCAGTACTTC.

V gene TRBV9 combines with J gene TRBJ2-1; D gene ambiguous. Germline-derived CDR1 and CDR2 are SGDLS and YYNGEE. Trimming cost V 1 base and J 4 bases, with 6 bases left between them. The CDR3 loop spans 13 amino acids. The DNA for the CDR3 is TGTGCCAGCAGCGTAACTTTGTACAATGAGCAGTTCTTC. Encoded protein: CASSVTLYNEQFF. The full variable domain, its missing parts supplied by reference TRBV9 and TRBJ2-1, is DSGVTQTPKHLITATGQRVTLRCSPRSGDLSVYWYQQSLDQGLQFLIQYYNGEERAKGNILERFSAQQFPDLHSELNLSSLELGDSALYFCASSVTLYNEQFFGPGTRLTVL.

The J gene is TRBJ2-2, the V gene TRBV30; 9 bases match TRBD1. The V segment lost 8 bases and the J segment 4 bases; nucleotides outside the gene matches: 17. From germline, CDR1 is GTSNPN and CDR2 SVGIG (reference sequence). This CDR3 is 17 amino acids long. CDR3 coding DNA: TGTGCCGGCCGGGACAGGGAGGGTAAAGGGGTCACCGGGGAGCTGTTTTTT. Translating it yields CAGRDREGKGVTGELFF.

The chain combines TRBV7-9 with TRBJ2-7, with a weak D call TRBD2 (5 bases). Germline loops: CDR1 SEHNR, CDR2 FQNEAQ (reference sequence). V was clipped by 6 bases and J by 0 bases, with 18 bases between them. The CDR3 is made up of 16 amino acids. DNA for the CDR3: TGTGCCAGCAGTCTCTCCCCGGACTCAGGCTCCTACGAGCAGTACTTC. This translates into CASSLSPDSGSYEQYF.

The rearrangement uses TRBV6-6 and TRBJ1-1; D perhaps matches TRBD1 (6 bases). Germline lookup yields CDR1 MNHNY and CDR2 SVGAGI (reference sequence). V lost 10 bases, J lost 0 bases, and 15 bases lay in between. This CDR3 has 14 residues. The CDR3, as DNA: TGTGCCATCAATTCCGGGGGGCTGAACACTGAAGCTTTCTTT. Its translation: CAINSGGLNTEAFF.

V usage is TRBV7-2 and J usage is TRBJ2-2, with 15 nucleotides matching TRBD2. The CDR3 is 17 amino acids. From germline, CDR1 is SGHTA and CDR2 FQGNSA. The V and J ends lost 3 bases and 5 bases, in that order; junction bases with no gene match: 4. The CDR3 bases are TGTGCCAGCAGCTTCGGACTAGCGGGAGGGAGTACCGGGGAGCTGTTTTTT. Translated, it gives CASSFGLAGGSTGELFF.

The rearrangement links TRBV21-1 to TRBJ2-7; TRBD2, the table's D call, was not compared with the DNA. TRBV21-1 is flagged as a pseudogene. The CDR3 totals 13 residues. The CDR3, as DNA: TGTGCCAGCAGCAAAGTCGACTACCCAGGAGGGGACTTC. Encoded protein: CASSKVDYPGGDF.

The J gene is TRBJ2-5, the V gene TRBV15; D not certain. The germline V gene has CDR1 LNHNV and CDR2 YYDKDF (reference sequence). The CDR3 is made up of 14 amino acids. Trimming cost V 0 bases and J 5 bases, with 10 bases left between them. The CDR3 loop is CATSRDMSAETQYF. The DNA for the CDR3 is TGTGCCACCAGCAGAGATATGTCGGCGGAGACCCAGTACTTC.

This rearrangement joins TRBV5-6 to TRBJ2-7; no clear D gene. Looked up from germline, CDR1 is SGHDT and CDR2 is YYEEEE. V was pared by 3 bases and J by 2 bases, with 21 bases between. The CDR3 has 17 amino acids. CDR3: CASSSTNGLAPTYEQYF. As DNA, the CDR3 is TGTGCCAGCAGCTCGACAAATGGGCTTGCCCCCACCTACGAGCAGTACTTC.

The rearrangement uses TRBV5-1 and TRBJ1-4; D gene ambiguous. The CDR3 extends over 19 amino acids. Germline V CDR1 and CDR2: SGHRS, YFSETQ. Trimming removed 1 base at V and 0 bases at J, with 19 bases between. CDR3 loop: CASSLRAGPQGSTNEKLFF. The CDR3 region has the DNA TGCGCCAGCAGCTTGAGGGCAGGACCCCAAGGATCAACTAATGAAAAACTGTTTTTT.

The chain uses TRBV19 and TRBJ2-7; D tentatively reads TRBD1 or TRBD2 (5 bases each). This CDR3 has 14 residues. Germline V lookup: CDR1 LNHDA, CDR2 SQIVND (reference sequence). Between the trimmed V and J ends, which lost 6 bases and 0 bases, there was a span of 12 bases. CDR3 amino acids: CASSLSGPSYEQYF. In DNA form, the CDR3 reads TGTGCCAGTAGCCTCTCGGGGCCCTCCTACGAGCAGTACTTC.

V is TRBV7-2 and J is TRBJ2-1; 8 nucleotides line up with TRBD1. The ends lost 0 bases at V and 7 bases at J; junction bases unmatched: 8. Germline CDR1 reads SGHTA; CDR2 reads FQGNSA. The length of the CDR3 is 16 residues. The CDR3 coding sequence is TGTGCCAGCAGCTTAGCTCCCACAGGGGGTATGAATGAGCAGTTCTTC. This codes for CASSLAPTGGMNEQFF.